This T cell receptor beta chain was recovered during a study of cytomegalovirus exposure and HLA in healthy donors. As for this clone: No antigen is known for it.

Study findings and constraints: Excluded: some indistinguishable V segments such as TRBV6-2 and TRBV6-3.

PCR involved 60 Vbeta and 13 Jbeta primers. Libraries were prepared by immunoSEQ multiplex PCR; TCRdb keeps only in-frame clonotypes and omits some of them. The repertoire has about 150,000 clones, roughly 80% of them found once; the top ten carry 6.5% to 7.5%. Trimming removed 0 bases at V and 10 bases at J, with 24 bases between. CDR3 length: 17 residues. Germline CDR1 SGHNT, CDR2 YYREEE (reference sequence). The TCR sequence derives from a woman in her forties or fifties in good health and CMV-seropositive. The material sequenced was PBMCs. The V gene is TRBV5-4, the J gene TRBJ2-3; TRBD2 is a possible D gene (5 bases). CDR3 nucleotide sequence: TGTGCCAGCAGCTTGGGCCTAGCCGATCGGCCGTCTATGGCGCAGTATTTT. It specifies CASSLGLADRPSMAQYF.